This note documents a single T cell receptor (beta chain) sequence. This sample was taken from a study of blood T cell repertoires in COVID-19. The CDR3 totals 12 residues. V was pared by 6 bases and J by 11 bases, with 16 bases between. Produced via immunoSEQ multiplex PCR; TCRdb's table is partial and in-frame only. This table has some 160,000 clones, 75% to 85% appearing once. Sequencing input: peripheral blood. The chain combines TRBV12-3 or TRBV12-4 with TRBJ2-5, with a weak D call TRBD2 (6 bases). The clonotype was recovered from a woman aged 50 to 60 with acute or convalescent COVID-19. The CDR3 DNA reads as TGTGCCAGCAGCGAATTACGGGACTTTCAGTACTTC. This sequence encodes CASSELRDFQYF.